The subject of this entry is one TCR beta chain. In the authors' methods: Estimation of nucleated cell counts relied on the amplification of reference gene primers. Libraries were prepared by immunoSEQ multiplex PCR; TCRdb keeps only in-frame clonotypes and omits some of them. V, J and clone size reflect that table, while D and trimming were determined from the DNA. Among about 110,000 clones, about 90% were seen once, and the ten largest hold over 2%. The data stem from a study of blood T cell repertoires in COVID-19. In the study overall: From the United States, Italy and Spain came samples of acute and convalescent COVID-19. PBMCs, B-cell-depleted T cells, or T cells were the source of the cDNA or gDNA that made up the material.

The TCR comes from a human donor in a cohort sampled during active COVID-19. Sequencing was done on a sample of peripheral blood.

The CDR3 loop reads CARRDIWGYTF. Here the CDR3 DNA reads TGTGCCAGACGGGATATTTGGGGCTACACCTTC. The genes are TRBV2 and TRBJ1-2; D unresolved. Trimming stripped 9 bases from V and 8 bases from J, with 13 bases between. The germline V gene encodes CDR1 SNHLY and CDR2 FYNNEI. This CDR3 is 11 amino acids long.